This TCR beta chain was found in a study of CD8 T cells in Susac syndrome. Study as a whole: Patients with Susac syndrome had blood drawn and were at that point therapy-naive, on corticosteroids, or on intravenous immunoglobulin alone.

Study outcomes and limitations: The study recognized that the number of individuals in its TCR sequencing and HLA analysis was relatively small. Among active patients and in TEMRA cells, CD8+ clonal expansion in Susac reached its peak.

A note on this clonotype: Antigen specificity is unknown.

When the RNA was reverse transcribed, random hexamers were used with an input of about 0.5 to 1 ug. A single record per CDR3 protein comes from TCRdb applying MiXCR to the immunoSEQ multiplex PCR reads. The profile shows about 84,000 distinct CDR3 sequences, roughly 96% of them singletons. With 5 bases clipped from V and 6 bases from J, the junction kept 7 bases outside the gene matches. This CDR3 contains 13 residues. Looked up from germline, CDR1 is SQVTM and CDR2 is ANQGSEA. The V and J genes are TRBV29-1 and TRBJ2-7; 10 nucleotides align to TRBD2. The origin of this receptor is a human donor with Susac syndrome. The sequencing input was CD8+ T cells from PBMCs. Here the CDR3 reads CSVLSGRYAEQYF. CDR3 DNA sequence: TGCAGCGTTCTTAGCGGGAGGTACGCCGAGCAGTACTTC.